The sequence of this T cell receptor beta chain was determined in a study of blood T cells in healthy people across ages. For every donor, a draw yielded approximately 9.9 milliliters of peripheral blood. A minimum of 6 micrograms of total RNA was extracted per sample. Alongside a J-beta primer mix, a sample-barcoded 5' primer served in a second PCR lasting about 7 to 11 cycles. TCRdb reanalysed the 5' RACE reads using MiXCR and keeps one entry per CDR3 protein. The sample carries over 500,000 distinct CDR3 sequences, 45% to 60% recorded once. Trimming shortened V by 1 base and J by 6 bases, and 13 bases separated the two germline ends. CDR1 and CDR2 from the germline V gene are LNHNV and YYDKDF (reference sequence). This CDR3 comprises 15 residues. The count of this clonotype is one.

Sequenced input: blood. This TCR derives from a woman of 80 years or more in good health. This rearrangement joins TRBV15 to TRBJ2-1; tentatively, D is TRBD2 (6 bases). CDR3 protein: CATSRGPGAGNEQFF. CDR3 DNA sequence: TGTGCCACCAGCAGAGGTCCGGGAGCGGGCAATGAGCAGTTCTTC.